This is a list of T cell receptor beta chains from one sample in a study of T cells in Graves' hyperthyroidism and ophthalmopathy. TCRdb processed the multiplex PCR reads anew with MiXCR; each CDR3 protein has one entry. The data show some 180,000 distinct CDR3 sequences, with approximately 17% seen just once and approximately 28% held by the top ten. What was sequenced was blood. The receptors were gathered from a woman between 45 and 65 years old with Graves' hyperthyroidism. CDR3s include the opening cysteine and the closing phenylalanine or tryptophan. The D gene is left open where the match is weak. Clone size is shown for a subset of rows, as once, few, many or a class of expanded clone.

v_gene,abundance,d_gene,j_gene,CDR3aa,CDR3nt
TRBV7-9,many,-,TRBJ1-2,CASTPGPPSLYGYTF,TGTGCCAGCACCCCCGGGCCTCCTTCTCTCTATGGCTACACCTTC
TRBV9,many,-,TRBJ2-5,CASSVASSQETQYF,TGTGCCAGCAGCGTAGCTAGCAGCCAAGAGACCCAGTACTTC
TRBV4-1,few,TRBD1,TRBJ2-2,CASSPWTGDTGELFF,TGCGCCAGCAGCCCCTGGACAGGGGATACCGGGGAGCTGTTTTTT
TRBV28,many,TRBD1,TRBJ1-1,CASSNPRQGEAFF,TGTGCCAGCAGTAACCCTCGACAGGGTGAAGCTTTCTTT
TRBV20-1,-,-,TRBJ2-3,CSAFGTMTDTQYF,TGCAGTGCTTTCGGGACCATGACAGATACGCAGTATTTT
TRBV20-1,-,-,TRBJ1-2,CSAEDIGDYGYTF,TGCAGTGCCGAAGACATTGGAGACTATGGCTACACCTTC
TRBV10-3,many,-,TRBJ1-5,CAISETQGVNQPQHF,TGTGCCATCAGTGAGACCCAGGGAGTAAATCAGCCCCAGCATTTT
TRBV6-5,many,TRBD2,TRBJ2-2,CASSYEPRLAGGELFF,TGTGCCAGCAGTTACGAACCCAGACTAGCGGGCGGGGAGCTGTTTTTT
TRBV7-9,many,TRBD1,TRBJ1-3,CASSAPTGTVSGNTIYF,TGTGCCAGCAGCGCTCCGACAGGGACCGTCTCTGGAAACACCATATATTTT
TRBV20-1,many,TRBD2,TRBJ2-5,CSAPGLAGDQYF,TGCAGTGCTCCCGGACTAGCGGGGGACCAGTACTTC
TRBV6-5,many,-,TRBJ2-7,CASSYSGVRGSYEQYF,TGTGCCAGCAGTTACTCAGGCGTCAGGGGCTCCTACGAGCAGTACTTC
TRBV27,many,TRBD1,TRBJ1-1,CASSSRTGVRNTEAFF,TGTGCCAGCAGTTCTCGGACAGGGGTTAGGAACACTGAAGCTTTCTTT
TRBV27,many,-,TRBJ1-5,CASSPGDSNQPQHF,TGTGCCAGCAGTCCCGGAGATAGCAATCAGCCCCAGCATTTT
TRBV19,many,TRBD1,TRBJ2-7,CASSSRGPYEQYF,TGTGCCAGTAGCTCAAGGGGGCCTTACGAGCAGTACTTC